This T cell receptor beta chain is from a study of T-cell memory formation after mild COVID-19. Study overall: Clustering of TCRs was largely donor specific.

Constant-segment primers served in 5'RACE that generated TCR alpha and TCR beta cDNA libraries bearing sample barcodes and UMIs. TCRdb independently ran MiXCR on the 5' RACE reads; one entry per CDR3 protein. Of hundreds of thousands of distinct CDR3 sequences in the sample, 20% to 30% were seen once. Broader study findings: In second-wave clones peaking day 37, SARS-CoV-2 specificity remained unconfirmed.

For this clonotype: Antigen: not known.

Germline V gene sequence: CDR1 MNHNS, CDR2 SASEGT. The CDR3 covers 13 residues. The V and J ends lost 1 base and 6 bases respectively, with 6 bases between them. The chain joins TRBV6-1 to TRBJ2-2; D ambiguous. The sequenced material came from PBMCs or a T cell subset sorted from them (not recorded which). This receptor was obtained from an adult woman who had mild COVID-19 (a few samples of this study predate the infection). Cell type and time point are not known. CDR3 nucleotide sequence: TGTGCCAGCAGTGAAGATCTTGCCGGGGAGCTGTTTTTT. Protein sequence: CASSEDLAGELFF.